The rows below give T cell receptor beta chains drawn from one sample of a study of blood T cell repertoires in COVID-19. The assay was immunoSEQ multiplex PCR, and TCRdb's table has in-frame clones only and misses some. Among some 190,000 clones listed, roughly 79% were seen once. The sample consisted of peripheral blood. All receptors derive from a woman in her thirties or forties with COVID-19, enrolled during active disease. Both conserved end residues are part of each CDR3. Each record gives: CDR3 length, clone size, J gene, V gene, D gene, CDR3 protein, CDR3 DNA. A D gene is named only where the DNA matches it firmly. The size of a clone is reported for some rows only, either as once, few or many, or as a class for expanded clones.

len: 13
abundance: NA
j_gene: TRBJ1-1
v_gene: TRBV3-1/TRBV3-2
d_gene: TRBD1
CDR3aa: CASSKTGYTEAFF
CDR3nt: TGTGCCAGCAGCAAGACAGGGTACACTGAAGCTTTCTTT

len: 14
abundance: once
j_gene: TRBJ2-7
v_gene: TRBV7-8
d_gene: TRBD1
CDR3aa: CASSLSTGGREQYF
CDR3nt: TGTGCCAGCAGCTTATCGACAGGGGGCCGGGAGCAGTACTTC

len: 16
abundance: NA
j_gene: TRBJ2-5
v_gene: TRBV11-2
d_gene: NA
CDR3aa: CASSLDLATAQETQYF
CDR3nt: TGTGCCAGCAGCTTAGATCTGGCGACAGCACAAGAGACCCAGTACTTC

len: 13
abundance: once
j_gene: TRBJ2-3
v_gene: TRBV7-3
d_gene: NA
CDR3aa: CASSLRPTDTQYF
CDR3nt: TGTGCCAGCAGCTTAAGGCCCACAGATACGCAGTATTTT

len: 15
abundance: NA
j_gene: TRBJ2-2
v_gene: TRBV7-9
d_gene: NA
CDR3aa: CASSLLAGSTGELFF
CDR3nt: TGTGCCAGCAGCTTACTGGCAGGTTCCACCGGGGAGCTGTTTTTT

len: 14
abundance: once
j_gene: TRBJ2-3
v_gene: TRBV19
d_gene: NA
CDR3aa: CASSHERRTDTQYF
CDR3nt: TGTGCCAGTAGTCATGAGCGTCGTACAGATACGCAGTATTTT

len: 11
abundance: NA
j_gene: TRBJ2-2
v_gene: TRBV27
d_gene: TRBD1
CDR3aa: CASKGAWELFF
CDR3nt: TGTGCCAGCAAGGGGGCTTGGGAGCTGTTTTTT

len: 14
abundance: NA
j_gene: TRBJ1-1
v_gene: TRBV3-1/TRBV3-2
d_gene: TRBD1
CDR3aa: CASSRDRGNTEAFF
CDR3nt: TGTGCCAGCAGCCGGGACAGGGGGAACACTGAAGCTTTCTTT

len: 15
abundance: few
j_gene: TRBJ1-6
v_gene: TRBV6-5
d_gene: NA
CDR3aa: CASSGDTRYNSPLHF
CDR3nt: TGTGCCAGCAGCGGCGACACCCGATATAATTCACCCCTCCACTTT

len: 15
abundance: NA
j_gene: TRBJ2-3
v_gene: TRBV27
d_gene: TRBD2
CDR3aa: CASSYPSGSQDTQYF
CDR3nt: TGTGCCAGCAGTTATCCTAGCGGATCACAGGATACGCAGTATTTT

len: 14
abundance: NA
j_gene: TRBJ1-2
v_gene: TRBV27
d_gene: NA
CDR3aa: CASSLGGGGGGYTF
CDR3nt: TGTGCCAGCAGTTTAGGGGGAGGGGGTGGTGGCTACACCTTC

len: 13
abundance: NA
j_gene: TRBJ2-1
v_gene: TRBV6-4
d_gene: TRBD1
CDR3aa: CASSGQGASEQFF
CDR3nt: TGTGCCAGCAGCGGACAGGGGGCAAGCGAGCAGTTCTTC

len: 15
abundance: once
j_gene: TRBJ1-5
v_gene: TRBV19
d_gene: TRBD1
CDR3aa: CASSQTGGGNQPQHF
CDR3nt: TGTGCCAGTAGCCAGACAGGGGGTGGCAATCAGCCCCAGCATTTT

len: 14
abundance: NA
j_gene: TRBJ1-6
v_gene: TRBV27
d_gene: NA
CDR3aa: CASSISTANSPLHF
CDR3nt: TGTGCCAGCAGTATCTCGACAGCTAATTCACCCCTCCACTTT

len: 14
abundance: NA
j_gene: TRBJ1-4
v_gene: TRBV3-1/TRBV3-2
d_gene: NA
CDR3aa: CASSPRYKAEKLFF
CDR3nt: TGTGCCAGCAGCCCCCGCTATAAAGCTGAAAAACTGTTTTTT

len: 15
abundance: few
j_gene: TRBJ2-2
v_gene: TRBV5-4
d_gene: NA
CDR3aa: CASSLRQEDTGELFF
CDR3nt: TGTGCCAGCAGCTTGAGGCAAGAGGACACCGGGGAGCTGTTTTTT

len: 13
abundance: NA
j_gene: TRBJ2-1
v_gene: TRBV7-3
d_gene: NA
CDR3aa: CASSQGFYNEQFF
CDR3nt: TGTGCCAGCAGTCAGGGTTTTTACAATGAGCAGTTCTTC

len: 19
abundance: NA
j_gene: TRBJ2-2
v_gene: TRBV11-2
d_gene: TRBD2
CDR3aa: CASSILPGLAPGNTGELFF
CDR3nt: TGTGCCAGCAGCATACTCCCGGGACTAGCCCCGGGAAACACCGGGGAGCTGTTTTTT

len: 17
abundance: NA
j_gene: TRBJ2-3
v_gene: TRBV10-3
d_gene: NA
CDR3aa: CAISESSGGDLADTQYF
CDR3nt: TGTGCCATCAGTGAGTCGTCAGGAGGGGACCTTGCAGATACGCAGTATTTT

len: 15
abundance: few
j_gene: TRBJ1-5
v_gene: TRBV12-5
d_gene: NA
CDR3aa: CASGLVAPGDQPQHF
CDR3nt: TGTGCTAGTGGTTTGGTTGCGCCCGGGGATCAGCCCCAGCATTTT

len: 13
abundance: NA
j_gene: TRBJ1-2
v_gene: TRBV5-6
d_gene: NA
CDR3aa: CASTQPVDYGYTF
CDR3nt: TGTGCCAGCACCCAACCGGTGGACTATGGCTACACCTTC

len: 13
abundance: NA
j_gene: TRBJ2-3
v_gene: TRBV28
d_gene: NA
CDR3aa: CASSFESTDTQYF
CDR3nt: TGTGCCAGCAGTTTCGAGTCCACAGATACGCAGTATTTT

len: 14
abundance: NA
j_gene: TRBJ1-2
v_gene: TRBV5-6
d_gene: NA
CDR3aa: CASSLDSRGYGYTF
CDR3nt: TGTGCCAGCAGCTTGGACTCGAGGGGGTATGGCTACACCTTC

len: 14
abundance: NA
j_gene: TRBJ1-2
v_gene: TRBV30
d_gene: NA
CDR3aa: CAWSVPGPGFGYTF
CDR3nt: TGTGCCTGGAGTGTACCAGGGCCCGGTTTTGGCTACACCTTC

len: 13
abundance: NA
j_gene: TRBJ2-1
v_gene: TRBV18
d_gene: NA
CDR3aa: CASSPGQINEQFF
CDR3nt: TGTGCCAGCTCACCAGGGCAGATCAATGAGCAGTTCTTC

len: 13
abundance: NA
j_gene: TRBJ2-2
v_gene: TRBV29-1
d_gene: TRBD2
CDR3aa: CSLREGNTGELFF
CDR3nt: TGCAGCCTGCGGGAGGGAAACACCGGGGAGCTGTTTTTT

len: 16
abundance: once
j_gene: TRBJ1-6
v_gene: TRBV5-1
d_gene: NA
CDR3aa: CASSLVQASYNSPLHF
CDR3nt: TGCGCCAGCAGTTTGGTACAGGCCTCCTATAATTCACCCCTCCACTTT

len: 15
abundance: NA
j_gene: TRBJ1-2
v_gene: TRBV28
d_gene: TRBD1
CDR3aa: CASSLWDRANYGYTF
CDR3nt: TGTGCCAGCAGTTTATGGGACAGGGCAAACTATGGCTACACCTTC

len: 16
abundance: NA
j_gene: TRBJ2-2
v_gene: TRBV4-1
d_gene: TRBD2
CDR3aa: CASSALAGEDTGELFF
CDR3nt: TGCGCCAGCAGCGCCCTAGCGGGAGAAGACACCGGGGAGCTGTTTTTT

len: 18
abundance: NA
j_gene: TRBJ1-1
v_gene: TRBV29-1
d_gene: TRBD1
CDR3aa: CSVEDPGQGEWVNTEAFF
CDR3nt: TGCAGCGTTGAAGATCCCGGACAGGGGGAGTGGGTGAACACTGAAGCTTTCTTT

len: 17
abundance: NA
j_gene: TRBJ2-1
v_gene: TRBV5-1
d_gene: TRBD2
CDR3aa: CASSLAILAGVTGEQFF
CDR3nt: TGCGCCAGCAGCTTGGCTATTCTAGCGGGAGTAACCGGTGAGCAGTTCTTC

len: 12
abundance: few
j_gene: TRBJ1-1
v_gene: TRBV5-4
d_gene: NA
CDR3aa: CASSLMDSEAFF
CDR3nt: TGTGCCAGCAGCTTGATGGACAGTGAAGCTTTCTTT

len: 14
abundance: once
j_gene: TRBJ1-5
v_gene: TRBV21-1
d_gene: NA
CDR3aa: CAREGRYSNQPQHF
CDR3nt: TGTGCCAGGGAGGGGAGGTATAGCAATCAGCCCCAGCATTTT

len: 13
abundance: NA
j_gene: TRBJ1-4
v_gene: TRBV30
d_gene: TRBD1
CDR3aa: CAWSVQGAEKLFF
CDR3nt: TGTGCCTGGAGTGTACAGGGGGCTGAAAAACTGTTTTTT

len: 16
abundance: NA
j_gene: TRBJ2-1
v_gene: TRBV27
d_gene: TRBD2
CDR3aa: CASSPGGWRERYEQFF
CDR3nt: TGTGCCAGCAGTCCGGGGGGGTGGCGGGAACGATATGAGCAGTTCTTC

len: 15
abundance: NA
j_gene: TRBJ1-2
v_gene: TRBV19
d_gene: NA
CDR3aa: CASSAYSRGSDGYTF
CDR3nt: TGTGCCAGTAGTGCCTACTCCAGGGGTTCGGATGGCTACACCTTC

len: 13
abundance: NA
j_gene: TRBJ1-2
v_gene: TRBV10-3
d_gene: NA
CDR3aa: CAIAEGQDYGYTF
CDR3nt: TGTGCCATCGCGGAGGGGCAGGACTATGGCTACACCTTC

len: 16
abundance: once
j_gene: TRBJ2-2
v_gene: TRBV10-3
d_gene: TRBD2
CDR3aa: CATRRIAGANTGELFF
CDR3nt: TGTGCCACCCGACGGATAGCGGGGGCGAACACCGGGGAGCTGTTTTTT

len: 15
abundance: NA
j_gene: TRBJ2-1
v_gene: TRBV30
d_gene: TRBD2
CDR3aa: CAWRPPGLAYNEQFF
CDR3nt: TGTGCCTGGAGACCGCCGGGACTAGCTTACAATGAGCAGTTCTTC

len: 12
abundance: NA
j_gene: TRBJ2-7
v_gene: TRBV28
d_gene: TRBD1
CDR3aa: CASNEGAYEQYF
CDR3nt: TGTGCCAGCAATGAGGGGGCTTACGAGCAGTACTTC

len: 17
abundance: few
j_gene: TRBJ2-2
v_gene: TRBV7-9
d_gene: NA
CDR3aa: CASSPMARGVNTGELFF
CDR3nt: TGTGCCAGCAGCCCCATGGCCCGCGGGGTGAACACCGGGGAGCTGTTTTTT

len: 15
abundance: NA
j_gene: TRBJ1-6
v_gene: TRBV7-6
d_gene: NA
CDR3aa: CASSLAAGRDSPLHF
CDR3nt: TGTGCCAGCAGCTTAGCTGCAGGGCGAGATTCACCCCTCCACTTT

len: 15
abundance: NA
j_gene: TRBJ1-5
v_gene: TRBV6-6
d_gene: TRBD1
CDR3aa: CASSFLTGDNQPQHF
CDR3nt: TGTGCCAGCAGTTTTCTAACAGGGGACAATCAGCCCCAGCATTTT

len: 15
abundance: NA
j_gene: TRBJ2-2
v_gene: TRBV7-2
d_gene: NA
CDR3aa: CASSLWHGGTGELFF
CDR3nt: TGTGCCAGCAGCTTGTGGCACGGGGGCACCGGGGAGCTGTTTTTT

len: 11
abundance: NA
j_gene: TRBJ2-7
v_gene: TRBV19
d_gene: NA
CDR3aa: CASSNHYEQYF
CDR3nt: TGTGCCAGTAGTAATCACTACGAGCAGTACTTC

len: 14
abundance: NA
j_gene: TRBJ1-2
v_gene: TRBV5-4
d_gene: TRBD1
CDR3aa: CASSLTGGFYGYTF
CDR3nt: TGTGCCAGCAGCTTGACAGGGGGCTTCTATGGCTACACCTTC

len: 16
abundance: NA
j_gene: TRBJ2-7
v_gene: TRBV9
d_gene: NA
CDR3aa: CASSTNRETGSHEQYF
CDR3nt: TGTGCCAGCAGCACCAACAGGGAAACGGGCAGCCACGAGCAGTACTTC

len: 17
abundance: NA
j_gene: TRBJ2-1
v_gene: TRBV27
d_gene: TRBD2
CDR3aa: CASSSWSSAGTYNEQFF
CDR3nt: TGTGCCAGCAGTTCCTGGAGTTCAGCGGGGACGTACAATGAGCAGTTCTTC

len: 12
abundance: few
j_gene: TRBJ1-2
v_gene: TRBV6-5
d_gene: NA
CDR3aa: CASRRGNYGYTF
CDR3nt: TGTGCCAGCAGGCGGGGTAACTATGGCTACACCTTC

len: 11
abundance: NA
j_gene: TRBJ1-1
v_gene: TRBV20-1
d_gene: NA
CDR3aa: CSARKQIEAFF
CDR3nt: TGCAGTGCTAGAAAACAGATTGAAGCTTTCTTT

len: 12
abundance: once
j_gene: TRBJ1-6
v_gene: TRBV30
d_gene: NA
CDR3aa: CAWSVQWFSLHF
CDR3nt: TGTGCCTGGAGTGTACAGTGGTTCTCCCTCCACTTT

len: 17
abundance: NA
j_gene: TRBJ2-1
v_gene: TRBV14
d_gene: TRBD1
CDR3aa: CASSQGTGTGESNEQFF
CDR3nt: TGTGCCAGCAGCCAAGGCACCGGGACAGGGGAGAGCAATGAGCAGTTCTTC